Sequencing of this T cell receptor beta chain was carried out in a study of response to subunit inactivated influenza vaccine. Study-wide results and caveats: It was the authors' suggestion that each seasonal influenza vaccination recruits few new T cells.

This CDR3 is built from 14 residues. Trimming left V 4 bases short and J 1 base short, with 10 bases between. Germline V gives CDR1 GTSNPN, CDR2 SVGIG (reference sequence). TCRdb called the RT-PCR reads again in MiXCR, with one record for every CDR3 protein. The sample yields 400,000 to 650,000 distinct CDR3 sequences, less than 7.5% seen once. Notes on this clonotype: Its antigen remains unknown.

J is TRBJ2-2 and V is TRBV30, with D uncertain. This sample comprised PBMCs from blood, obtained less than 25 months after vaccination. The TCR was taken from a man in his fifties or sixties who received an inactivated influenza vaccine. The DNA of the CDR3 is TGTGCCTGGACCAAACTTGGGAACACCGGGGAGCTGTTTTTT. This sequence encodes CAWTKLGNTGELFF.